The sequence of this T cell receptor (beta chain) was determined in a study of immune heterogeneity within non-small cell lung tumors (dated by TCRdb to the late 2010s). Some background on the complete study: By histology, the tumors included roughly nine non-squamous carcinomas, a few squamous cell carcinomas and 1 tumor not otherwise specified. To examine intratumoral immune heterogeneity, the study used whole-exome sequencing, RNA-seq and TCR beta repertoire sequencing on multiple spatially distinct regions of each NSCLC tumor. Transcriptome data were available for just roughly 43 loci from about twelve patients, whereas TCR repertoire analysis spanned some 59 tumor loci from 15 patients. Neoantigen binding to each patient's HLA alleles was predicted with netMHCpan-3.0 for mutant peptides of 8 to 11 amino acids. Study-wide conclusions, independent of this receptor: Identical dominant CDR3B clonotypes recurred across loci within a patient, yet different tumor locations also harbored unique high-frequency clones. For the most part, high-frequency TCR beta clonotypes differed from one individual patient to another. A statistically significant but moderate positive correlation (R roughly 0.3) was observed between local T-cell repertoire clonality and local tumor mutational burden.

This clonotype is categorized as medium-sized (0.01 to 0.1%). No cognate antigen has been identified for it. No base qualities exist here, and no much larger clone lies one base off it. For the TCR template, genomic DNA was extracted from bulk tumor tissue, and 500 to 600 ng of gDNA was amplified for each sample. During surgery, multiple biopsies were taken from each primary tumor and placed as far apart as possible within the tumor mass. The study cohort was described as untreated and was composed of newly diagnosed NSCLC cases undergoing curative surgery. The samples came from roughly 15 patients with newly diagnosed non-small cell lung cancer who were having surgery intended to be curative. Resected tumor masses were reviewed by two independent pathologists. Sequencing was performed only on DNA and RNA samples of high quality. The TCR beta CDR3 region was amplified with a multiplex PCR system whose first round of roughly 11 cycles used 32 V-gene forward primers and 13 J-gene reverse primers. First-round PCR used a QIAGEN Multiplex PCR Kit, and primer sequences were filed in Chinese patent CN105087789A. Illumina universal primers were attached in a second round of PCR run with the Phusion High-Fidelity PCR Kit. TCR libraries were paired-end sequenced at 151 bp read length on the Illumina HiSeq X Ten platform. The original methods were these. Cutadapt was used to discard reads without multiplex PCR primers, PEAR merged the read pairs, and MiXCR with default settings called the CDR3 regions. Shannon entropy measured repertoire diversity, and clonality was calculated as one minus the Shannon entropy divided by the ln of the count of productive unique sequences. Clonotypes present at frequencies of at least 0.5% were defined as dominant or high-frequency T-cell clones. TCRdb trimmed public reads at Q25 via fastp, called clones via MiXCR and kept in-frame beta chains. All rows with the same CDR3 protein become a single entry with the most common DNA and genes. Here the V and J calls rest on TCRdb's processing, not on the authors' analysis. Across this sample there are approximately 4,100 distinct CDR3 sequences, with around 26% seen only once. About 12% of the sample goes to the ten largest clones.

V is pruned by 2 bases and J by 6 bases, leaving 0 bases of the junction without a gene match. Spanning cysteine to phenylalanine, the CDR3 consists of 14 amino acids. The kept DNA is CDR3 alone, 42 bases in frame from the first base. This chain is built from TRBV12-3 or TRBV12-4 and TRBJ1-6; TRBD1 aligns with 8 central bases. The material sequenced was lung tumor tissue. The clonotype originates from a man aged 55 to 69 with non-small cell lung cancer. The CDR3 region reads CASSLTGGNSPLHF. The DNA is as follows: TGTGCCAGCAGTTTAACAGGGGGTAATTCACCCCTCCACTTT.